Each of the 28 T cell receptor beta chains below was sequenced from the same sample in a study of technical replicates of blood from a handful of donors. Profiled with immunoSEQ multiplex PCR; TCRdb holds only in-frame clones, not every one. The sample contains about 81,000 clones, about 81% of which appear only once. What was sequenced was PBMCs. The source is a human donor in good health. Some clones in this sample may be carry-over from other donors' samples.

The V gene is TRBV7-8, the J gene TRBJ2-2, with D possibly TRBD2 on 6 matching bases. Trimming left V 2 bases short and J 4 bases short, with 11 bases between. Germline V gene lookup returns CDR1 SGHVS and CDR2 FQNEAQ. The CDR3 runs to 15 residues. CDR3 loop: CASSLLGLGTGELFF. The CDR3 DNA reads TGTGCCAGCAGCTTACTGGGACTGGGCACCGGGGAGCTGTTTTTT.

The gene calls are TRBV7-2 and TRBJ1-2; TRBD1 matches at 7 bases. Germline V CDR1 and CDR2: SGHTA, FQGNSA. The CDR3 extends over 13 amino acids. V gave up 5 bases and J gave up 8 bases; unmatched junction bases: 8. This chain's CDR3 is CASSPPDRVGYTF. The CDR3 DNA sequence: TGTGCCAGCAGCCCCCCCGACAGGGTCGGCTACACCTTC.

This chain joins TRBV25-1 and TRBJ2-7; 7 nucleotides match TRBD1. The V gene end was trimmed by 3 bases and the J gene end by 2 bases; junction bases not matched to a gene: 4. Germline assignment: CDR1 MGHDK and CDR2 SYGVNS. The CDR3 totals 14 residues. This CDR3 is CASSDGTATYEQYF. The CDR3 DNA reads as TGTGCCAGCAGTGACGGGACAGCCACCTACGAGCAGTACTTC.

The rearrangement uses TRBV4-2 and TRBJ2-7; 7 bases are shared with TRBD1. The V gene's germline CDR1 is LGHNA and CDR2 YNFKEQ. This CDR3 has 14 amino acids. Trimming cost V 5 bases and J 1 base; bases outside gene matches: 5. In DNA, the CDR3 is TGTGCCAGCAGCTTCGGACAGGCGTCCTACGAGCAGTACTTC. It codes for CASSFGQASYEQYF.

The J gene is TRBJ2-6, the V gene TRBV6-4, with TRBD1 matching over 9 bases. The V gene end was trimmed by 3 bases and the J gene end by 4 bases; junction bases not matched to a gene: 4. CDR1 and CDR2 from the germline V gene are MRHNA and SNTAGT. This CDR3 has 16 residues. The CDR3 nucleotides read TGTGCCAGCAGTGAACAGGGGGCGCGGGGGGCCAACGTCCTGACTTTC. Its translation: CASSEQGARGANVLTF.

The rearrangement links TRBV6-1 to TRBJ1-2; TRBD1 matches at 11 bases. Germline assignment: CDR1 MNHNS and CDR2 SASEGT. CDR3 length: 16 residues. Trimming removed 0 bases from V and 4 bases from J; junction bases left unmatched: 4. The CDR3 DNA follows: TGTGCCAGCAGTGAAGCCGGACAGGGGGCACTCTATGGCTACACCTTC. It translates to CASSEAGQGALYGYTF.

A single count supports this clone. The chain couples TRBV20-1 to TRBJ2-4; a weak D match, TRBD1 (6 bases). Trimming pared 5 bases from V and 13 bases from J, leaving 6 bases between. This CDR3 region has 8 residues. Germline CDR1 is DFQATT and CDR2 is SNEGSKA (reference sequence). The CDR3 protein is CSAGQQYF. The CDR3 DNA is TGCAGTGCTGGACAGCAGTACTTC.

The gene calls are TRBV5-1 and TRBJ1-1; TRBD1 agrees at 12 bases. The germline V gene encodes CDR1 SGHRS and CDR2 YFSETQ. This CDR3 comprises 19 residues. J gave up 0 bases and V 2 bases, and 11 bases lay outside the gene matches. This CDR3 reads CASSLLGTGGGRVNTEAFF. DNA for the CDR3: TGCGCCAGCAGCTTATTAGGGACAGGGGGCGGGAGGGTGAACACTGAAGCTTTCTTT.

V and J are TRBV12-5 and TRBJ2-3; 7 bases agree with TRBD1. V lost 1 base and J lost 2; bases outside the gene matches: 9. The germline CDR1 and CDR2 sequences are LGHNT and FRNRAP. The CDR3 has 17 residues. The chain's CDR3 is CASGLAPKGANTDTQYF. The CDR3 nucleotides read TGTGCTAGTGGTTTGGCCCCTAAGGGGGCCAACACAGATACGCAGTATTTT.

The V call is TRBV6-1, the J call TRBJ1-5; 7 bases are a match to TRBD1. The germline V gene has CDR1 MNHNS and CDR2 SASEGT. The CDR3 runs to 14 residues. V shed 6 bases, J shed 4 bases, and the junction held 6 bases outside the gene matches. The CDR3 nucleotides read TGTGCCAGCAGACCCGGGACAGTTAATCAGCCCCAGCATTTT. Translating it yields CASRPGTVNQPQHF.

Here the CDR3 reads CASSEGQGADTQYF. DNA of the CDR3: TGTGCCAGCAGTGAAGGACAGGGGGCAGATACGCAGTATTTT. The chain recombines TRBV6-1 with TRBJ2-3, with 9 nucleotides matching TRBD1. Germline V gives CDR1 MNHNS, CDR2 SASEGT. V was pared by 1 base and J by 4 bases, with 0 bases of the junction left unmatched. The CDR3 extends over 14 amino acids.

This rearrangement joins TRBV12-5 to TRBJ2-3; 9 bases are shared with TRBD1. The ends lost 6 bases at V and 4 bases at J; junction bases unmatched: 2. The germline CDR1 and CDR2 sequences are LGHNT and FRNRAP. The CDR3 is 13 amino acids. The CDR3 protein is CASGRDRADTQYF. The CDR3 coding sequence is TGTGCTAGTGGGAGGGACAGGGCAGATACGCAGTATTTT.

This rearrangement joins TRBV19 to TRBJ2-3, with D possibly TRBD2 on 7 matching bases. CDR3 length: 14 amino acids. Germline V lookup: CDR1 LNHDA, CDR2 SQIVND (reference sequence). With 5 bases removed from V and 5 bases from J, the gap between germline ends came to 14 bases. DNA of the CDR3: TGTGCCAGTAGTGAGAGGGGGGGCCAAGATACGCAGTATTTT. Its protein product is CASSERGGQDTQYF.

The chain uses TRBV4-1 and TRBJ1-3, with 7 bases matching TRBD1. The V gene end was trimmed by 0 bases and the J gene end by 2 bases; junction bases not matched to a gene: 4. This CDR3 spans 16 amino acids. Germline V lookup: CDR1 MGHRA, CDR2 YSYEKL. The CDR3 sequence is CASSQDRTGTGNTIYF. CDR3 bases: TGCGCCAGCAGCCAAGATCGGACAGGAACTGGAAACACCATATATTTT.

Turning to this clone: This sequence may be a read error, since a much larger clone differs from it by one base. The chain links TRBV30 to TRBJ1-5; D call uncertain. Germline V lookup: CDR1 GTSNPN, CDR2 SVGIG (reference sequence). V was shortened by 5 bases and J by 1 base, with 18 bases between the two germline ends. This CDR3 is 16 amino acids long. CDR3: CAWGLGGYGSNQPQHF. CDR3 in DNA: TGTGCCTGGGGCCTCGGTGGTTACGGGAGCAATCAGCCCCAGCATTTT.

J is TRBJ2-7 and V is TRBV6-5; weak D call: TRBD2 (5 bases). The V gene's germline CDR1 is MNHEY and CDR2 SVGAGI. Trimming pared 0 bases from V and 2 bases from J, leaving 14 bases between. The CDR3 consists of 16 residues. CDR3 coding DNA: TGTGCCAGCAGTTACTCCATCGGAGGAACCGCCTACGAGCAGTACTTC. Translation: CASSYSIGGTAYEQYF.

The chain has TRBV7-9 and TRBJ1-1; D unresolved. The germline V gene has CDR1 SEHNR and CDR2 FQNEAQ (reference sequence). Trimming pared 5 bases from V and 5 bases from J, leaving 15 bases between. CDR3 size: 14 residues. The CDR3 protein is CASSPVDRETEAFF. The CDR3 DNA is TGTGCCAGCAGCCCAGTGGATAGGGAGACTGAAGCTTTCTTT.

The genes are TRBV29-1 and TRBJ1-1; 7 positions match TRBD1. From germline, CDR1 is SQVTM and CDR2 ANQGSEA. This CDR3 is 13 amino acids long. Germline trimming cut 6 bases from V and 5 bases from J; bases unmatched to any gene: 9. CDR3 protein: CSVVLTGQTEAFF. CDR3 nucleotides: TGCAGCGTGGTACTTACGGGACAGACTGAAGCTTTCTTT.

J is TRBJ1-5 and V is TRBV29-1; 7 bases map to TRBD1. The CDR3 consists of 14 residues. Looked up from germline, CDR1 is SQVTM and CDR2 is ANQGSEA. Trimming cost V 6 bases and J 7 bases; bases outside gene matches: 12. The CDR3 is CSVGNDRDRQPQHF. The CDR3 DNA follows: TGCAGCGTGGGAAATGACAGGGACAGACAGCCCCAGCATTTT.

The sample holds one count of this clone. J is TRBJ1-2 and V is TRBV30; TRBD1 aligns across 9 bases. V was pared by 6 bases and J by 11 bases, with 19 bases of the junction left unmatched. The CDR3 runs to 15 residues. CDR1 is GTSNPN, CDR2 SVGIG, per germline (reference sequence). The CDR3 coding sequence is TGTGCCTGCTTCTTTGGGACAGGGCTAGTTCCTGGGTACACCTTC. Translated: CACFFGTGLVPGYTF.

This chain links TRBV15 with TRBJ2-2; D remains unclear. V shed 1 base and J shed 4 bases, with 10 bases lying between them. The germline V gene has CDR1 LNHNV and CDR2 YYDKDF (reference sequence). The CDR3 loop spans 15 amino acids. The DNA for the CDR3 is TGTGCCACCAGCAGAGGGCTAGACCGCACCGGGGAGCTGTTTTTT. Its protein is CATSRGLDRTGELFF. Full variable domain (outside the CDR3, taken from reference TRBV15 and TRBJ2-2): DAMVIQNPRYQVTQFGKPVTLSCSQTLNHNVMYWYQQKSSQAPKLLFHYYDKDFNNEADTPDNFQSRRPNTSFCFLDIRSPGLGDTAMYLCATSRGLDRTGELFFGEGSRLTVL.

The rearrangement links TRBV13 to TRBJ1-5, with D maybe TRBD1 (6 bases). Germline values: CDR1 PRHDT, CDR2 FYEKMQ (reference sequence). With 3 bases removed from V and 4 bases from J, the gap between germline ends came to 13 bases. The CDR3 loop spans 15 amino acids. The CDR3: CASSLGRGQNQPQHF. The CDR3 DNA follows: TGTGCCAGCAGCTTGGGGCGGGGGCAGAATCAGCCCCAGCATTTT.

The chain combines TRBV4-1 with TRBJ2-1, with D hard to call. The germline V gene has CDR1 MGHRA and CDR2 YSYEKL. The CDR3 sequence is 16 residues long. V lost 0 bases to trimming and J lost 0 bases, with 9 bases between them. Here the CDR3 reads CASSQDPPNSYNEQFF. The CDR3 bases are TGCGCCAGCAGCCAAGATCCCCCCAACTCCTACAATGAGCAGTTCTTC.

The sample holds one count of this clone. J is TRBJ1-2 and V is TRBV29-1; perhaps TRBD1 as D (6 bases). Germline V lookup: CDR1 SQVTM, CDR2 ANQGSEA. The CDR3 sequence is 12 residues long. V lost 2 bases, J lost 8 bases, and 12 bases lay in between. The CDR3 is CSVERTAEGYTF. CDR3 DNA: TGCAGCGTTGAAAGGACAGCGGAAGGCTACACCTTC.

There are a few counts of this clone. V gene TRBV7-9 combines with J gene TRBJ2-7, with a weak D call TRBD1 (6 bases). Trimming shortened V by 6 bases and J by 2 bases, and 8 bases separated the two germline ends. The CDR3 totals 12 residues. Germline V lookup: CDR1 SEHNR, CDR2 FQNEAQ (reference sequence). CDR3 sequence (DNA): TGTGCCAGCAGGGACAGCCCCTACGAGCAGTACTTC. Its translation is CASRDSPYEQYF.

The chain carries TRBV14 and TRBJ2-2, with a tentative D call TRBD1 (5 bases). Trimming stripped 6 bases from V and 2 bases from J, with 19 bases between. Germline assignment: CDR1 SGHDN and CDR2 FVKESK. The CDR3 length is 17 residues. The CDR3 sequence: CASSHFKGSTNTGELFF. For the CDR3, the DNA is TGTGCCAGCAGTCACTTCAAGGGGTCTACCAACACCGGGGAGCTGTTTTTT. The whole variable domain, remainder taken from reference TRBV14 and TRBJ2-2, is EAGVTQFPSHSVIEKGQTVTLRCDPISGHDNLYWYRRVMGKEIKFLLHFVKESKQDESGMPNNRFLAERTGGTYSTLKVQPAELEDSGVYFCASSHFKGSTNTGELFFGEGSRLTVL.

The chain combines TRBV7-8 with TRBJ2-7, with 7 bases that match TRBD1. The CDR3 consists of 16 residues. With V trimmed by 5 bases and J by 5 bases, 15 bases remained unmatched. Germline CDR1 is SGHVS and CDR2 is FQNEAQ. The CDR3 reads CASSRDRDPQHNEQYF. The CDR3 coding sequence is TGTGCCAGCAGCAGGGACAGAGATCCTCAGCACAACGAGCAGTACTTC. The whole variable domain, remainder taken from reference TRBV7-8 and TRBJ2-7, is GAGVSQSPRYKVAKRGQDVALRCDPISGHVSLFWYQQALGQGPEFLTYFQNEAQLDKSGLPSDRFFAERPEGSVSTLKIQRTQQEDSAVYLCASSRDRDPQHNEQYFGPGTRLTVT.

The genes are TRBV9 and TRBJ2-3; maybe TRBD2 (6 bases). The CDR3 contains 15 residues. Per germline, CDR1 SGDLS and CDR2 YYNGEE. The ends were cut back, 2 bases at V and 4 bases at J, with 14 bases in the middle. In nucleotides, the CDR3 is TGTGCCAGCAGCGTTAGCGGTACAAGCGCAGATACGCAGTATTTT. This translates into CASSVSGTSADTQYF. The variable domain in full, completed from reference TRBV9 and TRBJ2-3, reads DSGVTQTPKHLITATGQRVTLRCSPRSGDLSVYWYQQSLDQGLQFLIQYYNGEERAKGNILERFSAQQFPDLHSELNLSSLELGDSALYFCASSVSGTSADTQYFGPGTRLTVL.